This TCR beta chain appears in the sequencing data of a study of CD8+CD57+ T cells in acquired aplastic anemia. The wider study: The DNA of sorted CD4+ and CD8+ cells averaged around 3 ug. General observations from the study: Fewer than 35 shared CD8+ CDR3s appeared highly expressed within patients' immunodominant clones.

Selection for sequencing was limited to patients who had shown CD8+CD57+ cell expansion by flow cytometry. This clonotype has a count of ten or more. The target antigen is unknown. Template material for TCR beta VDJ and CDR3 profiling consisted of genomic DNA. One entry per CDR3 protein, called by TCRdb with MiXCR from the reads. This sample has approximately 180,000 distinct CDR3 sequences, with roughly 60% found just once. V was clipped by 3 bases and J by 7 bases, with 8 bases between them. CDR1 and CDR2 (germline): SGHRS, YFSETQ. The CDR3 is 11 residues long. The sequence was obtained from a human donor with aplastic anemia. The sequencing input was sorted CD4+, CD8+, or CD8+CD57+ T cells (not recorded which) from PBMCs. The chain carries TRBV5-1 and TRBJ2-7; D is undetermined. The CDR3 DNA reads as TGCGCCAGCAGCTCGAATTGGGAGCAGTACTTC. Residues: CASSSNWEQYF.